The 22 T cell receptor beta chains presented below share a single source sample, sequenced in a study of T-cell reconstitution after alpha-beta-depleted transplantation in children. Unique molecular identifiers were incorporated during preparation of the TCRbeta library. A single record per CDR3 protein comes from TCRdb applying MiXCR to the PCR reads. The profile shows approximately 230,000 distinct CDR3 sequences, about 23% of them singletons. Here the sequenced sample was PBMCs, taken before TCRalphabeta/CD19-depleted stem cell transplant. These receptor sequences come from a girl aged 2 to 9 with Fanconi anemia, due to receive a stem cell transplant.

The CDR3 nucleotides read TGCAGTGCTAGCGGGACTTCTCCTAGCACAGATACGCAGTATTTT. Translating gives CSASGTSPSTDTQYF. The V and J genes are TRBV20-1 and TRBJ2-3; a weak D match, TRBD2 (6 bases). This CDR3 contains 15 residues. Per the germline V gene, CDR1 is DFQATT and CDR2 is SNEGSKA (reference sequence). Trimming cost V 3 bases and J 0 bases, with 13 bases left between them.

This clonotype has just a few counts. The chain employs TRBV2 and TRBJ2-3; 8 bases agree with TRBD2. With 8 bases clipped from V and 2 bases from J, the junction kept 9 bases outside the gene matches. The CDR3 sequence is 15 residues long. CDR1 is SNHLY and CDR2 is FYNNEI in the germline V gene. The CDR3 DNA reads TGTGCCAGCTTTGGCCGGGAGGGCTTCACAGATACGCAGTATTTT. Encoded protein: CASFGREGFTDTQYF.

The J gene is TRBJ2-7, the V gene TRBV29-1; D gene uncertain. The CDR3 totals 12 residues. Trimming stripped 5 bases from V and 2 bases from J, with 10 bases between. Germline-derived CDR1 and CDR2 are SQVTM and ANQGSEA. The DNA for the CDR3 is TGCAGCGTTCAGGCGACGCCCTACGAGCAGTACTTC. Its translation: CSVQATPYEQYF.

This clonotype was recorded many times. Since a much larger clone is just one base distant, this may be a read error. This rearrangement joins TRBV7-2 to TRBJ2-1; D unclear. The CDR3 sequence is 11 residues long. Looked up from germline, CDR1 is SGHTA and CDR2 is FQGNSA. With 5 bases removed from V and 6 bases from J, the gap between germline ends came to 5 bases. CDR3 region: CASSPGNEQFF. The DNA for the CDR3 is TGTGCCAGCAGCCCAGGCAATGAGCAGTTCTTC.

This clonotype was seen at least ten times. The V call is TRBV29-1, the J call TRBJ2-1; 14 bases are a match to TRBD2. The germline gives CDR1 SQVTM, CDR2 ANQGSEA. With V trimmed by 7 bases and J by 10 bases, 9 bases remained unmatched. The CDR3 is 14 amino acids. The CDR3: CSEMGLAGAGEQFF. As DNA, the CDR3 is TGCAGCGAAATGGGACTAGCGGGAGCAGGAGAGCAGTTCTTC.

The V gene is TRBV2, the J gene TRBJ2-7, with 12 nucleotides matching TRBD1. The CDR3 runs 17 residues. The germline V gene has CDR1 SNHLY and CDR2 FYNNEI. V shed 10 bases, J shed 3 bases, and the junction held 16 bases outside the gene matches. The CDR3 DNA follows: TGTGCCAACCTGAACCGGGACAGGGGGCATGGGGTCTACGAGCAGTACTTC. The encoded protein is CANLNRDRGHGVYEQYF.

This clonotype was recorded a few times. The V and J genes are TRBV7-6 and TRBJ2-2; D is perhaps TRBD1 (6 bases). This CDR3 has 15 amino acids. Germline V gives CDR1 SGHVS, CDR2 FNYEAQ. V lost 8 bases and J 6 bases, leaving 19 bases between the germline ends. Here the CDR3 reads CASLPSQGASGELFF. As DNA, the CDR3 is TGTGCCAGCCTCCCCTCACAGGGTGCGTCCGGGGAGCTGTTTTTT.

This clonotype occurred a few times. The rearrangement links TRBV11-3 to TRBJ2-1, with a tentative D call TRBD1 (5 bases). Per germline, CDR1 SGHNT and CDR2 YENEEA. Trimming cost V 0 bases and J 6 bases, with 9 bases left between them. The CDR3 loop spans 14 amino acids. CDR3 in DNA: TGTGCCAGCAGCTTAGACAGGGCAGTCAATGAGCAGTTCTTC. Amino acids: CASSLDRAVNEQFF. The complete variable domain, with remaining parts taken from reference TRBV11-3 and TRBJ2-1, reads EAGVVQSPRYKIIEKKQPVAFWCNPISGHNTLYWYLQNLGQGPELLIRYENEEAVDDSQLPKDRFSAERLKGVDSTLKIQPAELGDSAVYLCASSLDRAVNEQFFGPGTRLTVL.

The chain recombines TRBV25-1 with TRBJ2-1; TRBD2 matches 10 bases. Germline CDR1 reads MGHDK; CDR2 reads SYGVNS. V dropped 0 bases and J dropped 5; count of bases not matched to a gene: 7. The CDR3 covers 17 residues. The CDR3 DNA reads as TGTGCCAGCAGTGAATATATTCAGCGGGAGGGCCACAATGAGCAGTTCTTC. This codes for CASSEYIQREGHNEQFF.

The genes are TRBV30 and TRBJ2-7, with 10 bases lining up with TRBD1. The V gene's germline CDR1 is GTSNPN and CDR2 SVGIG (reference sequence). This CDR3 region has 13 residues. V shed 5 bases, J shed 3 bases, and the junction held 4 bases outside the gene matches. In DNA, the CDR3 is TGTGCCTGGGGGGACAGGGGAATCTACGAGCAGTACTTC. Protein sequence: CAWGDRGIYEQYF.

Ten or more counts support this clonotype. The chain has TRBV10-3 and TRBJ2-2, with TRBD1 matching over 7 bases. With 5 bases clipped from V and 3 bases from J, the junction kept 6 bases outside the gene matches. The CDR3 has 15 residues. The germline V gene encodes CDR1 ENHRY and CDR2 SYGVKD. The CDR3 here is CAISTGQDHTGELFF. As DNA, the CDR3 is TGTGCCATCAGTACCGGACAGGACCACACCGGGGAGCTGTTTTTT.

The chain carries TRBV11-1 and TRBJ2-5; D gene uncertain. CDR1 SGHAT and CDR2 FQDESV come from the germline V gene (reference sequence). This CDR3 is 14 amino acids long. V lost 1 base, J lost 1 base, and 7 bases lay in between. The CDR3: CASSLGSLQETQYF. The CDR3 region has the DNA TGTGCCAGCAGCTTAGGCAGCCTCCAAGAGACCCAGTACTTC.

This clonotype was counted at least ten times. The chain carries TRBV29-1 and TRBJ2-1, with 11 positions matching TRBD2. Germline CDR1 is SQVTM and CDR2 is ANQGSEA. Losses at the gene ends were 4 bases for V and 16 bases for J; bases not matched to a gene: 9. The CDR3 consists of 12 residues. CDR3 residues: CSVASSGRAAFF. Here the CDR3 DNA reads TGCAGCGTTGCGAGTAGCGGGAGGGCCGCATTCTTC.

CDR3 DNA sequence: TGTGCCAGCAGTTACGGGGATTATGGCTACACCTTC. As protein: CASSYGDYGYTF. The genes are TRBV6-5 and TRBJ1-2, with D unresolved. CDR3 length equals 12 residues. Per germline, CDR1 MNHEY and CDR2 SVGAGI. Deletions cut 2 bases from V and 5 bases from J, with 6 bases between.

The V gene is TRBV6-6, the J gene TRBJ2-5, with D perhaps given as TRBD1 or TRBD2 (6 bases each). The CDR3 covers 13 residues. Germline lookup yields CDR1 MNHNY and CDR2 SVGAGI (reference sequence). The V end was cut by 2 bases, the J end by 5 bases, with 9 bases between. The CDR3 is CASSYRGRETQYF. As DNA, the CDR3 is TGTGCCAGCAGTTACAGGGGGAGGGAGACCCAGTACTTC.

This clonotype was seen repeatedly, ten times or more. V and J are TRBV12-3 or TRBV12-4 and TRBJ2-1; 11 bases line up with TRBD2. The CDR3 covers 13 residues. Unmatched junction bases numbered 0, after V lost 2 bases and J lost 9 bases. The CDR3 nucleotides read TGTGCCAGCAGTTTACTAGCGGGAGGTGAGCAGTTCTTC. Its protein is CASSLLAGGEQFF.

The table lists this clonotype with many counts. The chain links TRBV6-5 to TRBJ2-7; D is perhaps TRBD1 or TRBD2 (7 bases each). The V end lost 0 bases, the J end lost 4 bases, and 16 bases lay between the germline ends. The CDR3 extends over 16 amino acids. Germline values: CDR1 MNHEY, CDR2 SVGAGI. The CDR3 sequence is CASSYSPAGGGYEQYF. In DNA form, the CDR3 reads TGTGCCAGCAGTTACTCCCCGGCAGGGGGGGGTTACGAGCAGTACTTC.

The table lists this clonotype with a few counts. The DNA for the CDR3 is TGCGCCAGCAGTGAAAGGTCACAGGGAATAGATACGCAGTATTTT. This gives the protein CASSERSQGIDTQYF. V is TRBV10-1 and J is TRBJ2-3; weak D call: TRBD1 (6 bases). Germline V gene lookup returns CDR1 WNHNN and CDR2 SYGVQD (reference sequence). There are 15 residues in the CDR3. Trimming shortened V by 3 bases and J by 5 bases, and 15 bases separated the two germline ends.

This clonotype occurred many times. The genes are TRBV7-2 and TRBJ2-1; TRBD2 is a possible D gene (6 bases). V lost 3 bases and J 7 bases, leaving 13 bases between the germline ends. Germline CDR1 is SGHTA and CDR2 is FQGNSA. The CDR3 is 14 residues long. The CDR3 DNA reads TGTGCCAGCAGCTTGGTATCCGGGAGTAATGAGCAGTTCTTC. Translating gives CASSLVSGSNEQFF.

This clonotype was observed a few times. This chain joins TRBV5-1 and TRBJ2-1, with 9 bases fitting TRBD2. The CDR3 has 15 amino acids. Germline V CDR1 and CDR2: SGHRS, YFSETQ. J was trimmed by 0 bases and V by 7 bases; bases with no gene match: 5. For the CDR3, the DNA is TGCGCCAGCGGAGCGGGGGGACCCTCCTACAATGAGCAGTTCTTC. Translating gives CASGAGGPSYNEQFF.

The gene calls are TRBV6-5 and TRBJ2-5; D remains unclear. Germline values: CDR1 MNHEY, CDR2 SVGAGI. The CDR3 totals 15 residues. V lost 3 bases to trimming and J lost 1 base, with 12 bases between them. CDR3 DNA sequence: TGTGCCAGCAGTTATAGTCCGGCAGTCCAAGAGACCCAGTACTTC. It translates to CASSYSPAVQETQYF.

There are many counts of this clonotype. The V gene is TRBV10-3, the J gene TRBJ1-2; 8 positions match TRBD1. Trimming took 0 bases from V and 4 from J; bases not matched to a gene: 7. CDR1 ENHRY and CDR2 SYGVKD come from the germline V gene. CDR3 size: 16 residues. CDR3 bases: TGTGCCATCAGTGAGTCGATTGGACAGGGCGCCTATGGCTACACCTTC. Translated, it gives CAISESIGQGAYGYTF.